This TCR beta chain was sequenced during a study of Graves' ophthalmopathy and Graves' hyperthyroidism. A note on this clonotype: A much bigger clone sits one base away, suggesting this may be a read error.

RNA transcripts were the template, and TCR beta CDR3 regions were amplified from them. First-round RT-PCR relied on HTBI primers, and a second-round multiplex PCR came next. Each CDR3 protein gets one entry after TCRdb re-called the multiplex PCR reads with MiXCR. The sample records over a million distinct CDR3 sequences, about 38% being singletons. Germline lookup yields CDR1 SEHNR and CDR2 FQNEAQ (reference sequence). The CDR3 extends over 15 amino acids. The TCR comes from an adult man with Graves' hyperthyroidism. Specimen: peripheral blood or thyroid tissue (not recorded which). The chain joins TRBV7-9 to TRBJ1-5; D is ambiguous. For the CDR3, the DNA is TGTGCCGGCAGCTTAGAGGAGTATAGCAATCAGCCCCAGCATTTT. It yields the protein CAGSLEEYSNQPQHF. The full variable domain, in which reference TRBV7-9 and TRBJ1-5 provide the parts outside the CDR3, is DTGVSQNPRHKITKRGQNVTFRCDPISEHNRLYWYRQTLGQGPEFLTYFQNEAQLEKSRLLSDRFSAERPKGSFSTLEIQRTEQGDSAMYLCAGSLEEYSNQPQHFGDGTRLSIL.